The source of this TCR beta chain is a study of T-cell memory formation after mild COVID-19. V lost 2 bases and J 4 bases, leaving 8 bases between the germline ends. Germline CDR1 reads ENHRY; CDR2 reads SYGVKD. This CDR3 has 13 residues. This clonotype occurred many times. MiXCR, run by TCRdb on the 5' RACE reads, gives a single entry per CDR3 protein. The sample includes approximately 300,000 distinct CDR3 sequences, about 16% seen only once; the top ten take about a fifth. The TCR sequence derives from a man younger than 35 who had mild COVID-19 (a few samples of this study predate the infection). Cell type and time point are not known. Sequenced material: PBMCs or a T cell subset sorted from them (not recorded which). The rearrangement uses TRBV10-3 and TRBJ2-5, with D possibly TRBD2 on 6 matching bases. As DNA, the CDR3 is TGTGCCATCAGTGAGAGGGGAGGAGAGACCCAGTACTTC. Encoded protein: CAISERGGETQYF.